The 10 T cell receptor beta chains below come from one sample, sequenced in a study of identifying expanded T cells in peripheral blood. The assay was immunoSEQ multiplex PCR, and TCRdb's table has in-frame clones only and misses some. The sample yields about 78,000 clones, approximately 84% seen once. Material: blood. These receptors were obtained from a person aged 18 to 75 in good health.

The chain joins TRBV6-5 to TRBJ2-7, with D tentatively TRBD2 (6 bases). The length of the CDR3 is 14 residues. Germline values: CDR1 MNHEY, CDR2 SVGAGI. Trimming took off 0 bases at V and 5 bases at J, with 11 bases between the two ends. The chain's CDR3 is CASSYSRRDHEQYF. The CDR3 bases are TGTGCCAGCAGTTACTCGAGGAGGGACCACGAGCAGTACTTC.

The chain has TRBV5-6 and TRBJ1-2; D not resolved. V lost 1 base, J lost 3 bases, and 13 bases lay in between. Germline V gene data show CDR1 as SGHDT and CDR2 as YYEEEE. The CDR3 covers 15 residues. The CDR3 loop is CASSLTSAMHYGYTF. CDR3 sequence (DNA): TGTGCCAGCAGCTTGACTTCGGCGATGCACTATGGCTACACCTTC. The full variable domain, its missing parts supplied by reference TRBV5-6 and TRBJ1-2, is DAGVTQSPTHLIKTRGQQVTLRCSPKSGHDTVSWYQQALGQGPQFIFQYYEEEERQRGNFPDRFSGHQFPNYSSELNVNALLLGDSALYLCASSLTSAMHYGYTFGSGTRLTVV.

This clone has only one observation. The gene calls are TRBV7-2 and TRBJ1-2; the D is unclear. Trimming left V 5 bases short and J 8 bases short, with 12 bases between. In germline, CDR1 is SGHTA, CDR2 FQGNSA. This CDR3 is 12 amino acids long. CDR3 in DNA: TGTGCCAGCAGCCGTGCGGTTGAAGGCTACACCTTC. Residues: CASSRAVEGYTF.

The chain employs TRBV30 and TRBJ2-7, with TRBD2 matching 11 bases. Per the germline V gene, CDR1 is GTSNPN and CDR2 is SVGIG (reference sequence). The CDR3 is 16 amino acids. With V trimmed by 3 bases and J by 4 bases, 11 bases remained unmatched. The CDR3 here is CAWSHLPGLAEYEQYF. The CDR3 DNA reads TGTGCCTGGAGCCACCTACCGGGACTAGCGGAGTACGAGCAGTACTTC. Complete variable domain (other parts from reference TRBV30 and TRBJ2-7): SQTIHQWPATLVQPVGSPLSLECTVEGTSNPNLYWYRQAAGRGLQLLFYSVGIGQISSEVPQNLSASRPQDRQFILSSKKLLLSDSGFYLCAWSHLPGLAEYEQYFGPGTRLTVT.

The V gene is TRBV27, the J gene TRBJ1-4, with 9 positions matching TRBD1. With V trimmed by 5 bases and J by 5 bases, 15 bases remained unmatched. The CDR3 spans 18 residues. The germline CDR1 and CDR2 sequences are MNHEY and SMNVEV (reference sequence). CDR3 residues: CASSPSPNRGPPNEKLFF. CDR3 bases: TGTGCCAGCAGTCCCTCCCCGAACAGGGGGCCCCCGAATGAAAAACTGTTTTTT.

The CDR3 bases are TGTGCCAGCAGTTACGGGGTAGCGGCATTATCCTACGAGCAGTACTTC. This sequence encodes CASSYGVAALSYEQYF. This sequence joins TRBV6-5 and TRBJ2-7; D is perhaps TRBD2 (6 bases). Germline V gene data show CDR1 as MNHEY and CDR2 as SVGAGI. The CDR3 has 16 residues. The V gene lost 2 bases and the J gene lost 1 base, with 15 bases spanning the gap.

On this clone: A junction end diverges from the germline sequence, so it may reflect a read error. The chain links TRBV6-6 to TRBJ1-5, with a weak D call TRBD1 (5 bases). The germline gives CDR1 MNHNY, CDR2 SVGAGI (reference sequence). The CDR3 has 14 residues. The CDR3 DNA follows: TGTGCCATCAGTGAGTCCGGGACGGGACAGCCCCAGCATTTT. Protein product: CAISESGTGQPQHF.

J is TRBJ1-5 and V is TRBV6-1; TRBD1 aligns across 7 bases. The CDR3 has 16 amino acids. CDR1 MNHNS and CDR2 SASEGT come from the germline V gene. V shed 2 bases, J shed 5 bases, and the junction held 9 bases outside the gene matches. The CDR3 bases are TGTGCCAGCAGTGAACCCCTAATGACAGGGTATCAGCCCCAGCATTTT. The encoded protein is CASSEPLMTGYQPQHF.

V usage is TRBV28 and J usage is TRBJ2-7, with 7 positions matching TRBD2. This CDR3 region has 14 residues. Germline V gene sequence: CDR1 MDHEN, CDR2 SYDVKM. The V gene end was trimmed by 3 bases and the J gene end by 5 bases; junction bases not matched to a gene: 7. CDR3 nucleotides: TGTGCCAGCAGTTTCGGACTAGTCGGAAACGAGCAGTACTTC. It specifies CASSFGLVGNEQYF.

In regard to this clone: Germline and junction disagree at one end, which may indicate a read error. Other DNA sequences of this sample code for an identical CDR3. The chain recombines TRBV5-1 with TRBJ2-7; 10 bases match TRBD2. The germline V gene encodes CDR1 SGHRS and CDR2 YFSETQ. The CDR3 loop spans 15 amino acids. The CDR3 loop reads CASSSSGRGSSEQYF. In nucleotides, the CDR3 is TGCGCCAGCAGTTCTAGCGGGAGAGGGAGTTCCGAGCAATACTTC.